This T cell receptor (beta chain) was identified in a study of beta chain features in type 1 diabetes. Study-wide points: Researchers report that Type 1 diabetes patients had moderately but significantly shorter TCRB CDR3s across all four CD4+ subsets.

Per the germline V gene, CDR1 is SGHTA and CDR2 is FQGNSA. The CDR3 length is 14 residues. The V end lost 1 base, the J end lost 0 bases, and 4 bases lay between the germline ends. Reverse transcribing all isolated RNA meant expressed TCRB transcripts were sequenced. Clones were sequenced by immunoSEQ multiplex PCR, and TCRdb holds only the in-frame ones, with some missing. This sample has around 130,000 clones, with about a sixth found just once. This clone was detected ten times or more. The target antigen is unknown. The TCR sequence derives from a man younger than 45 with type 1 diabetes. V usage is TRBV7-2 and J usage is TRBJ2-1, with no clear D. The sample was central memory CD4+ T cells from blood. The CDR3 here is CASSLDSSYNEQFF. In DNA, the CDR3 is TGTGCCAGCAGCTTAGACAGCTCCTACAATGAGCAGTTCTTC.